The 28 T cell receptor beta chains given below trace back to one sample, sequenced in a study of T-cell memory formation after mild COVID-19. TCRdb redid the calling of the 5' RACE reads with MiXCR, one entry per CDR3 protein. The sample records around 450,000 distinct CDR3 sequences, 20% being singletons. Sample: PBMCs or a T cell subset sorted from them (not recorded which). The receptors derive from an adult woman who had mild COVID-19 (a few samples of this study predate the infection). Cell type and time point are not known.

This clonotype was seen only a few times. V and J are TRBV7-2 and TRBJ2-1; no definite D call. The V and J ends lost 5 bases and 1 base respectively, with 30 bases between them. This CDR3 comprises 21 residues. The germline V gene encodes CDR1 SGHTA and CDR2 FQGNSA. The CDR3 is CASSRQPMRIQGGVSYNEQFF. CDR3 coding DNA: TGTGCCAGCAGCCGACAACCGATGAGGATTCAAGGTGGGGTTTCCTACAATGAGCAGTTCTTC.

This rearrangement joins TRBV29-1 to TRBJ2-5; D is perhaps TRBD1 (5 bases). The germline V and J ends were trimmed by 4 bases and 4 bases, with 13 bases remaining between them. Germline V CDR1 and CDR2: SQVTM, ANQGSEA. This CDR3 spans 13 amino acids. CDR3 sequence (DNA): TGCAGCGTTGGACAGATACCTAGAGAGACCCAGTACTTC. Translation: CSVGQIPRETQYF.

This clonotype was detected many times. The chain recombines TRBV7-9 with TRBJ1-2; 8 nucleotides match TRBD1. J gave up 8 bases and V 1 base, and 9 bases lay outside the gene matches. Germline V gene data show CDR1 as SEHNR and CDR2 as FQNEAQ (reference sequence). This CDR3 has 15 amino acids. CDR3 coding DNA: TGTGCCAGCAGCTTAGTGGGCGACAGGGGAAGCGGCTACACCTTC. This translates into CASSLVGDRGSGYTF. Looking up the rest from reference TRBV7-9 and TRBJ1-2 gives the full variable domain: DTGVSQNPRHKITKRGQNVTFRCDPISEHNRLYWYRQTLGQGPEFLTYFQNEAQLEKSRLLSDRFSAERPKGSFSTLEIQRTEQGDSAMYLCASSLVGDRGSGYTFGSGTRLTVV.

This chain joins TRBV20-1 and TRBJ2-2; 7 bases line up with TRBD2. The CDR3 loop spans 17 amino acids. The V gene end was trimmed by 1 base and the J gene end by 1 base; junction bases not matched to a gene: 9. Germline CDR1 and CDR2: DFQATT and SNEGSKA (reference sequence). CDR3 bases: TGCAGTGCTAGAGCTTTCGGGCTAGCGGAGAACACCGGGGAGCTGTTTTTT. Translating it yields CSARAFGLAENTGELFF.

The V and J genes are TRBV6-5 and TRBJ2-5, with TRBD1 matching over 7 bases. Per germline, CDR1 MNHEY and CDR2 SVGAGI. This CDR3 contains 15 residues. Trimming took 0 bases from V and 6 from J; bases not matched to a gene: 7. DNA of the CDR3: TGTGCCAGCAGTTACTCAGAGGCAGGGGGACAGACCCAGTACTTC. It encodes CASSYSEAGGQTQYF.

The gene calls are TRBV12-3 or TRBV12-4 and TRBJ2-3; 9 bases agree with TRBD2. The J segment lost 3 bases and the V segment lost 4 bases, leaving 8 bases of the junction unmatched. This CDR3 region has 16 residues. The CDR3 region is CASSSIAGAWTDTQYF. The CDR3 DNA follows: TGTGCCAGCAGTTCCATAGCGGGAGCGTGGACAGATACGCAGTATTTT.

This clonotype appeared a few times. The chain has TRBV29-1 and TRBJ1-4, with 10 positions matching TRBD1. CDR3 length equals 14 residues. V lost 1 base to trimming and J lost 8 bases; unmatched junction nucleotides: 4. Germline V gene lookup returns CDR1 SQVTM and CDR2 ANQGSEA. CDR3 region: CSVEASTGGEKLFF. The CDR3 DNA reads TGCAGCGTTGAAGCGTCGACAGGGGGCGAAAAACTGTTTTTT.

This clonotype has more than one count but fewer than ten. CDR3 sequence (DNA): TGTGCCAGCAGCTTGTGGGGGCCCAGGGAGCAGTACTTC. This translates into CASSLWGPREQYF. The chain joins TRBV5-5 to TRBJ2-7; TRBD1 might be the D (6 bases). There are 13 residues in the CDR3. V was clipped by 1 base and J by 7 bases, with 12 bases between them. From germline, CDR1 is SGHKS and CDR2 YYEKEE (reference sequence).

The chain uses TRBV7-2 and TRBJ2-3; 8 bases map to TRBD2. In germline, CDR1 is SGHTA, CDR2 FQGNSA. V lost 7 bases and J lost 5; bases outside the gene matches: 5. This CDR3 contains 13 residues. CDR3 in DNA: TGTGCCAGCACCACCGGGGGGGTAGATACGCAGTATTTT. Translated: CASTTGGVDTQYF.

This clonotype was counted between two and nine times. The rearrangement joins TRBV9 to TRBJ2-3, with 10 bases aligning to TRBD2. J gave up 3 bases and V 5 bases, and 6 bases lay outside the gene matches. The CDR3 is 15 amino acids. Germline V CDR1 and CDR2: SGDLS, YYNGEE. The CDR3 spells CASSGAGGRTDTQYF. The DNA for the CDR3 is TGTGCCAGCAGTGGAGCGGGGGGGCGGACAGATACGCAGTATTTT.

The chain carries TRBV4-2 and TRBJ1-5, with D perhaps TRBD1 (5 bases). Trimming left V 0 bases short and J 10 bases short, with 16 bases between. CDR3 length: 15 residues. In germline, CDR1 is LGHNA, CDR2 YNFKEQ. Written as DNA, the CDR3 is TGTGCCAGCAGCCAAGAGAGGGGAGTGCAAAAACCCCAGCATTTT. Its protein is CASSQERGVQKPQHF.

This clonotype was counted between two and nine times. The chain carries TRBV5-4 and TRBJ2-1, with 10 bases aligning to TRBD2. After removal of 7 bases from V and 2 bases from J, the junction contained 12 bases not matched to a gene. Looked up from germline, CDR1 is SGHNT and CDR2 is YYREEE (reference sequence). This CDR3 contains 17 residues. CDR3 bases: TGTGCCAGCCACGGAGGAGGAGCGGGAGGGACCTACAATGAGCAGTTCTTC. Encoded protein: CASHGGGAGGTYNEQFF.

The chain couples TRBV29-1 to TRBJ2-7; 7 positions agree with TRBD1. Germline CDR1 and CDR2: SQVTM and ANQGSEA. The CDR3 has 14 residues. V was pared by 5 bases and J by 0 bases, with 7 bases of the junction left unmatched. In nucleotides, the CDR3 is TGCAGCGTTCCGACAGGGCGCAGCTCCTACGAGCAGTACTTC. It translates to CSVPTGRSSYEQYF.

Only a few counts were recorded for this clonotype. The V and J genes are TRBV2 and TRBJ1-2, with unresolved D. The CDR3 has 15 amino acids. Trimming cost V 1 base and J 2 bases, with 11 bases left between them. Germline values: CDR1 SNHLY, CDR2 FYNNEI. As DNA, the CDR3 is TGTGCCAGCAGTGAAGGGCCTCAAGGGAACTATGGCTACACCTTC. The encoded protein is CASSEGPQGNYGYTF.

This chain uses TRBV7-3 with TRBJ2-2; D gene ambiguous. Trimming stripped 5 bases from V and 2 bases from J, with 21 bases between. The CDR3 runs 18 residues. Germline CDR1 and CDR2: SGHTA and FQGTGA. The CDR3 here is CASSNSLGSDTNTGELFF. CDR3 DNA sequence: TGTGCCAGCAGCAATTCACTGGGCAGCGACACAAACACCGGGGAGCTGTTTTTT. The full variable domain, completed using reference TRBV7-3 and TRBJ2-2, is GAGVSQTPSNKVTEKGKYVELRCDPISGHTALYWYRQSLGQGPEFLIYFQGTGAADDSGLPNDRFFAVRPEGSVSTLKIQRTERGDSAVYLCASSNSLGSDTNTGELFFGEGSRLTVL.

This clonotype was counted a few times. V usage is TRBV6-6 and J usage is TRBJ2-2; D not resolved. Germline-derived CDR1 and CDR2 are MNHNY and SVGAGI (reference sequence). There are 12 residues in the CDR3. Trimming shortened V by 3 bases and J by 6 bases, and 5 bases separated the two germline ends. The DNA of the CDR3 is TGTGCCAGCAGTTATCTATCCGGGGAGCTGTTTTTT. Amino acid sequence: CASSYLSGELFF.

The CDR3 spells CSAMDGGNSNQPQHF. The CDR3 DNA is TGCAGTGCAATGGACGGTGGGAATAGCAATCAGCCCCAGCATTTT. The chain couples TRBV20-1 to TRBJ1-5; D call uncertain. V was pared by 6 bases and J by 0 bases, with 15 bases between. This CDR3 has 15 amino acids. The germline V gene encodes CDR1 DFQATT and CDR2 SNEGSKA (reference sequence).

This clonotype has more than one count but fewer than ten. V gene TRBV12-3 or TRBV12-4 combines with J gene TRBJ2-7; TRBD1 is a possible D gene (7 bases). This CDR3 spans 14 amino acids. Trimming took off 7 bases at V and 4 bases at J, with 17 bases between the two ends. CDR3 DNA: TGTGCCAGCACTCCACGGGCAGGGGGGTACGAGCAGTACTTC. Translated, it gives CASTPRAGGYEQYF.

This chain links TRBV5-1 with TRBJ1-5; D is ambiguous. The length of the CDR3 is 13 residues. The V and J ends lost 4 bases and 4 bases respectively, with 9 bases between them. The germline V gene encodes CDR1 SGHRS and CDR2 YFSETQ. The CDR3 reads CASSIGPNQPQHF. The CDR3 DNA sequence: TGCGCCAGCAGCATTGGACCGAATCAGCCCCAGCATTTT. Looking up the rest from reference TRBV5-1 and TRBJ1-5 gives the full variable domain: KAGVTQTPRYLIKTRGQQVTLSCSPISGHRSVSWYQQTPGQGLQFLFEYFSETQRNKGNFPGRFSGRQFSNSRSEMNVSTLELGDSALYLCASSIGPNQPQHFGDGTRLSIL.

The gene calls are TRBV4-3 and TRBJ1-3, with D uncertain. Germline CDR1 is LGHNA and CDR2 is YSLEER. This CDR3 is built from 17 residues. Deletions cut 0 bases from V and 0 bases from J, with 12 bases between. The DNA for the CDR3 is TGCGCCAGCAGCCAAGAATACGGACGGTACTCTGGAAACACCATATATTTT. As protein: CASSQEYGRYSGNTIYF.

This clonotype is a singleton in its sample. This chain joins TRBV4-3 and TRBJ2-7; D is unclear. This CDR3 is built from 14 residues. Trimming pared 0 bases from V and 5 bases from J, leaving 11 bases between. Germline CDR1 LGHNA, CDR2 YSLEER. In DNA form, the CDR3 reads TGCGCCAGCAGCCAAGATGCAGGCGAGGACGAGCAGTACTTC. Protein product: CASSQDAGEDEQYF.

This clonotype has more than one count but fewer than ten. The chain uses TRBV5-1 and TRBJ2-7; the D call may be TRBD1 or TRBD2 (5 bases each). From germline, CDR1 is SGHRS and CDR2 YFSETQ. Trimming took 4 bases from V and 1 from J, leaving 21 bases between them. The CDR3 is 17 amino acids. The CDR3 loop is CASSLNGPGTGSYEQYF. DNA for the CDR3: TGCGCCAGCAGCCTCAACGGGCCCGGGACGGGTTCCTACGAGCAGTACTTC.

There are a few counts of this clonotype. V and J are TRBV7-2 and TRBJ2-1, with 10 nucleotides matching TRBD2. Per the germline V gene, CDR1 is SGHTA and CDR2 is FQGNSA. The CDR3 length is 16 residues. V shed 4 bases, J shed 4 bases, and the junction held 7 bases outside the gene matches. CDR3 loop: CASSSKSGGAYNEQFF. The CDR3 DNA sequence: TGTGCCAGCAGCTCGAAAAGCGGGGGGGCTTACAATGAGCAGTTCTTC.

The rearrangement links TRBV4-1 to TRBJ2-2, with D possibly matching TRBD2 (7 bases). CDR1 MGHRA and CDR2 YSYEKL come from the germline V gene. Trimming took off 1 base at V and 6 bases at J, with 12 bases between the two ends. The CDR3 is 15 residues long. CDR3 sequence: CASSQGGGSAGELFF. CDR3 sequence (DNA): TGCGCCAGCAGCCAAGGGGGGGGCTCGGCCGGGGAGCTGTTTTTT.

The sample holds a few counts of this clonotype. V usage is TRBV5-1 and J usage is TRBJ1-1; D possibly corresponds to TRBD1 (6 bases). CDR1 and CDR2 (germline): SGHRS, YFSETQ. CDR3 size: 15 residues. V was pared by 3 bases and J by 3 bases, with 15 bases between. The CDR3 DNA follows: TGCGCCAGCAGCTGGACGGGGGGCTTAGACACTGAAGCTTTCTTT. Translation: CASSWTGGLDTEAFF.

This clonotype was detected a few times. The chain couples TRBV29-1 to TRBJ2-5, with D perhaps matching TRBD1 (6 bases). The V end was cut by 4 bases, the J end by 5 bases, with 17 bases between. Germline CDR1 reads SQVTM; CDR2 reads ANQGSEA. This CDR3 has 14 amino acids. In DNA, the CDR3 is TGCAGCGTTGTGTTGGTGGGGGCTTGGGAGACCCAGTACTTC. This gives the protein CSVVLVGAWETQYF.

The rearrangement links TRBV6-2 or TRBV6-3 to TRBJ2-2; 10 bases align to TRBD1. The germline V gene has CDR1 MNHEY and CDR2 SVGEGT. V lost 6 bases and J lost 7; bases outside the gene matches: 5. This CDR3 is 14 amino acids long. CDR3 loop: CASRLTGGIGELFF. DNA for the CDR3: TGTGCCAGCAGGCTGACAGGGGGCATCGGGGAGCTGTTTTTT.

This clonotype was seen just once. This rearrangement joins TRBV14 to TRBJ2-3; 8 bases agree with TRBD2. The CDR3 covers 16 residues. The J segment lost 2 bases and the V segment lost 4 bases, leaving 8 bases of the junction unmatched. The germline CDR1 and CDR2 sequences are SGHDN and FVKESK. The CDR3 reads CASSPWASGLTDTQYF. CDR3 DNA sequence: TGTGCCAGCAGCCCTTGGGCTAGCGGGCTCACAGATACGCAGTATTTT. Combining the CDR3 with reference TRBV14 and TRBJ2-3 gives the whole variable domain EAGVTQFPSHSVIEKGQTVTLRCDPISGHDNLYWYRRVMGKEIKFLLHFVKESKQDESGMPNNRFLAERTGGTYSTLKVQPAELEDSGVYFCASSPWASGLTDTQYFGPGTRLTVL.